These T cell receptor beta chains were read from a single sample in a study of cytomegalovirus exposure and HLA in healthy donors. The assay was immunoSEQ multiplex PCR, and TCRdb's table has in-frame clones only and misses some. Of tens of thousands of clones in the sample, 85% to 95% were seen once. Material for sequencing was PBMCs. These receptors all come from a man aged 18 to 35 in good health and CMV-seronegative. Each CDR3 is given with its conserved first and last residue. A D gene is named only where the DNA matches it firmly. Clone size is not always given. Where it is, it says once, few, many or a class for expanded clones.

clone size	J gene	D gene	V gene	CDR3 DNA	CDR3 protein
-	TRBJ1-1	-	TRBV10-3	TGTGCCATCAGTGGCCAGGATTCTTCTGAAGCTTTCTTT	CAISGQDSSEAFF
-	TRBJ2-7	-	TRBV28	TGTGCCAGCAGTTTAAAGGGACTGGGAGCCTACGAGCAGTACTTC	CASSLKGLGAYEQYF
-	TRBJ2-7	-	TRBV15	TGTGCCACCAGCAGAGACTTCTACGAGCAGTACTTC	CATSRDFYEQYF
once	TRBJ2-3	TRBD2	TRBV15	TGTGCCACCAGCACAAGACTAGCGAGGCAGGATACGCAGTATTTT	CATSTRLARQDTQYF
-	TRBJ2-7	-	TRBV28	TGTGCCAGCAAATTTCTCGGCGGGAACGAGCAGTACTTC	CASKFLGGNEQYF
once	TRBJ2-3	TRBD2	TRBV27	TGTGCCAGCAGCCCCGGACTAGCGGATACGCAGTATTTT	CASSPGLADTQYF
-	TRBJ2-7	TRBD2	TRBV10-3	TGTGCCATCAGTGATGGGGGGGGAAACGAGCAGTACTTC	CAISDGGGNEQYF
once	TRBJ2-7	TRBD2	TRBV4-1	TGCGCCAGCAGCCAACCTACTAGCGGGAGAGACTACGAGCAGTACTTC	CASSQPTSGRDYEQYF
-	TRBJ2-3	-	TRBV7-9	TGTGCCAGCAGCTCCGAGCGGAGTGGGGCAGATACGCAGTATTTT	CASSSERSGADTQYF
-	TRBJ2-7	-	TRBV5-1	TGCGCCAGCAGCTTTGTCCCAGCCCGAGGGATTAACGAGCAGTACTTC	CASSFVPARGINEQYF
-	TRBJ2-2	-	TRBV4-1	TGCGCCAGCAGCCAAGTATTTGGGGAGCTGTTTTTT	CASSQVFGELFF
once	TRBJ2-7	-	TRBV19	TGTGCCAGTAATGCGGGGTCCGTAGACGAGCAGTACTTC	CASNAGSVDEQYF
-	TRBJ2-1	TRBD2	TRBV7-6	TGTGCCAGCAGCTCTCTGGGACTAGCGGGAGCGAGTGAGCAGTTCTTC	CASSSLGLAGASEQFF
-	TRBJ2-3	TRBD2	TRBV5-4	TGTGCCAGCACCCACCGAAGGCTAGCGGGAGGGGGCACAGATACGCAGTATTTT	CASTHRRLAGGGTDTQYF
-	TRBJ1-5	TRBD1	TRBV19	TGTGCCAGTAGTATCCTAAGACAGGGGGCCTCGGGTCAGCCCCAGCATTTT	CASSILRQGASGQPQHF
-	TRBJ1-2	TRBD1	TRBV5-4	TGTGCCAGCAGCGGGGCGGGACAGGGGCGGGCCTATGGCTACACCTTC	CASSGAGQGRAYGYTF
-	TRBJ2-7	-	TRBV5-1	TGCGCCAGCAGCTTGGACATTTCAAACGAGCAGTACTTC	CASSLDISNEQYF
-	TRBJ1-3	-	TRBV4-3	TGCGCCAGCAGCCAAGTCGTCGGTTTTTACTCTGGAAACACCATATATTTT	CASSQVVGFYSGNTIYF
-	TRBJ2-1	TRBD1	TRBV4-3	TGCGCCAGCAGCCAAGATTTGGGACAGAACAATGAGCAGTTCTTC	CASSQDLGQNNEQFF
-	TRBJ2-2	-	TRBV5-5	TGTGCCAGCAGCTTGTTGGATTCCGGGTACACCGGGGAGCTGTTTTTT	CASSLLDSGYTGELFF
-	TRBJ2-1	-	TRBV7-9	TGTGCCAGCAGCTTAACTCTCTCGGGGAATGAGCAGTTCTTC	CASSLTLSGNEQFF
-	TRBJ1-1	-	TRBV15	TGTGCCACGCAGGGGATGGCGAACACTGAAGCTTTCTTT	CATQGMANTEAFF
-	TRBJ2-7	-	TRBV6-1	TGTGCCAGCAGTGAAAGTAATACGGGGATAACCTACGAGCAGTACTTC	CASSESNTGITYEQYF
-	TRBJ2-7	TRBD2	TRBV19	TGTGCCAGTAGTATGTCTAGCGGGCTCCCTAGGGGAGAGCAGTACTTC	CASSMSSGLPRGEQYF
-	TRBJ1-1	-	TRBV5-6	TGTGCCAGCAGCCCGCCAGGCACCCACACTGAAGCTTTCTTT	CASSPPGTHTEAFF
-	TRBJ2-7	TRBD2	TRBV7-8	TGTGCCAGCAGCTTGAGCGGGAGTCCCCCCTACGAGCAGTACTTC	CASSLSGSPPYEQYF
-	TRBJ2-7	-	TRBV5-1	TGCGCCAGCAGCTTGGCCGACCAGGGGTTTTCCGAGCAGTACTTC	CASSLADQGFSEQYF
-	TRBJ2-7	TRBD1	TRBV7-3	TGTGCCAGCAGCTTACGCCCAAGACAGGGCTACGAGCAGTACTTC	CASSLRPRQGYEQYF